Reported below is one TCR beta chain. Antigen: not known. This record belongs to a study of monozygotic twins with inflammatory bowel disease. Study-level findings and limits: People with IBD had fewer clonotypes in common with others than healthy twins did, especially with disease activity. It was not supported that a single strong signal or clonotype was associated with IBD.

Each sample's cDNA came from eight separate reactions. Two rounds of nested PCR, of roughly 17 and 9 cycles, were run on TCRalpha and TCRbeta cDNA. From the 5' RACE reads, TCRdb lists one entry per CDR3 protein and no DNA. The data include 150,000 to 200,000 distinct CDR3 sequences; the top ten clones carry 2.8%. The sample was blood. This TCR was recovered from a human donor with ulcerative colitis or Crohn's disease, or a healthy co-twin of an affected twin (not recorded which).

The CDR3 reads CASSFERVKKETQYF. The genes are TRBV28 and TRBJ2-5; TCRdb selects TRBD2, and the lack of DNA leaves this call unchecked. The CDR3 extends over 15 amino acids. The germline V gene has CDR1 MDHEN and CDR2 SYDVKM.